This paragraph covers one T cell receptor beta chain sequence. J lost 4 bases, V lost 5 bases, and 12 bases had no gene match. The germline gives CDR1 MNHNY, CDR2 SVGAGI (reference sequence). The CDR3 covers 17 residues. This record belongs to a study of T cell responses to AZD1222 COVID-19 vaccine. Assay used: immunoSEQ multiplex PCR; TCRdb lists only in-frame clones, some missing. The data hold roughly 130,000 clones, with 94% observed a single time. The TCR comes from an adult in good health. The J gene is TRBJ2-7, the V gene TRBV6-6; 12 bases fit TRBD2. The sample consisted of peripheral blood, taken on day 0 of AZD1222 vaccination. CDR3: CASSLPIGLAGQYEQYF. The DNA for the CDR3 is TGTGCCAGCAGTCTTCCAATCGGACTAGCGGGGCAATACGAGCAGTACTTC.